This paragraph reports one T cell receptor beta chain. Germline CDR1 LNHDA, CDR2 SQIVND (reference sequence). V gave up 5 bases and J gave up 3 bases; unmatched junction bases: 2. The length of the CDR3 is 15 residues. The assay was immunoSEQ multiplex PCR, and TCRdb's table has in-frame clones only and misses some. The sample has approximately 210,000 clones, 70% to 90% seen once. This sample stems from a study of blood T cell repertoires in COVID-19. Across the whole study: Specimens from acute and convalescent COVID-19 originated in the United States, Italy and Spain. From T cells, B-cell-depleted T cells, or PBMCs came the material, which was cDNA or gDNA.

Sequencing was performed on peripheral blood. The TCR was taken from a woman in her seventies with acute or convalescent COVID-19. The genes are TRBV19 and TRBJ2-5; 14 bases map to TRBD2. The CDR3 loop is CASSLTSGREETQYF. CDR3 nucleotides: TGTGCCAGTAGTCTGACTAGCGGGAGGGAAGAGACCCAGTACTTC. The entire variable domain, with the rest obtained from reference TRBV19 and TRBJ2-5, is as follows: DGGITQSPKYLFRKEGQNVTLSCEQNLNHDAMYWYRQDPGQGLRLIYYSQIVNDFQKGDIAEGYSVSREKKESFPLTVTSAQKNPTAFYLCASSLTSGREETQYFGPGTRLLVL.